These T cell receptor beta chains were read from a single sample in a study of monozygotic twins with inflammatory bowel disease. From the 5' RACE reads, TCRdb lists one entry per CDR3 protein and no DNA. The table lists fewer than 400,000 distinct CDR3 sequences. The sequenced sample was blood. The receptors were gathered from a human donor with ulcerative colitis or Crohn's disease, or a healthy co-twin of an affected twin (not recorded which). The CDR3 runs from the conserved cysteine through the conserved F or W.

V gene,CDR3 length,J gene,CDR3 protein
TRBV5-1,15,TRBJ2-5,CASSLTGREGETQYF
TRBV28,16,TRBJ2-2,CASSPNGRKNTGELFF
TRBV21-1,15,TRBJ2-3,CASSNTGGAIDTQYF
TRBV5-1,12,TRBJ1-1,CASRDLNTEAFF
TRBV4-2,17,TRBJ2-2,CASSQEDQRGNTGELFF
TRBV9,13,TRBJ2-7,CASSPQHSYEQYF
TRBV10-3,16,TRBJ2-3,CAIKPGQRSAGDTQYF
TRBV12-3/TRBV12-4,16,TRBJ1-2,CASTGDSGALLSGYTF
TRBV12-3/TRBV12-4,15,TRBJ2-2,CASSPGWGNPGELFF
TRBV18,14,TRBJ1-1,CASSPFEGNTEAFF
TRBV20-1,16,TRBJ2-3,CSAGLAGGPTTDTQYF
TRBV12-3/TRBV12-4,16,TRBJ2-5,CASSRTSGGGGETQYF
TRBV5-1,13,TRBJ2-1,CASSFRGFNEQFF
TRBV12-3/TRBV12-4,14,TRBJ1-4,CASRLQGLNEKLFF
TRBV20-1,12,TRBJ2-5,CSASPSQETQYF
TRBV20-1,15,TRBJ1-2,CSAPHVGGVGSGYTF
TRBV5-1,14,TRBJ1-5,CALPRRSPNQPQHF
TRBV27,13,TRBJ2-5,CASSFVLGDAQYF
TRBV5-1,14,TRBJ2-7,CASSLGQEPYEQYF
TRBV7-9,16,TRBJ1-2,CASSDTGTGGFNGYTF
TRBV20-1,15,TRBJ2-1,CSARKTGFPYNEQFF
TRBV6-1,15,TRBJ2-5,CASSLGAGERETQYF
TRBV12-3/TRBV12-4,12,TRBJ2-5,CASSFSRTTQYF
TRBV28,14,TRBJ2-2,CASTLHRATGELFF
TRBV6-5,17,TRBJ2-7,CASIKTGRDNNFYEQYF
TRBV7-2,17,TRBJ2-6,CASSWGTGSSGANVLTF
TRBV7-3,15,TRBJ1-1,CASSLTGGSDTEAFF
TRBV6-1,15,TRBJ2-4,CASRPESLAKNIQYF
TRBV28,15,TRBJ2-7,CASSLRATGLYEQYF
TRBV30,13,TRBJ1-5,CAWAGTGSQPQHF
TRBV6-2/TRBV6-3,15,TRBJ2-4,CASSLGLAGGQVQYF
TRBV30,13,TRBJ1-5,CAWSSGGNQPQHF
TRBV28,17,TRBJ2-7,CASSLFMVRTGVSEQYF
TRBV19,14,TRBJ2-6,CASTQVSGANVLTF
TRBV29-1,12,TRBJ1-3,CSVKSSGNTIYF
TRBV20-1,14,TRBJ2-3,CSALPGAGTDTQYF
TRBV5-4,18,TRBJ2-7,CASSLFVRSGQGAYEQYF
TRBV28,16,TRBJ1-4,CASSRPTGTGTEKLFF
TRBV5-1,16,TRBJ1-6,CASSLDRVGKNSPLHF
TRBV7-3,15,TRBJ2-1,CASSSPGQGLNEQFF